The TCR beta chain described here comes from a study of blood T cell repertoires in COVID-19. In the study's own analysis: Quantification of nucleated cells was approximated via reference gene primer amplification. TCRdb's table, derived via immunoSEQ multiplex PCR, lists solely in-frame clones and lacks some. V and J calls plus clone size are reproduced from that table; the DNA served to infer D and trimming. The repertoire holds hundreds of thousands of clones, around 90% seen once, with approximately 3% in the top ten. Participants were aged about 18 to 100 years from around 26 US areas. This TCR derives from a woman aged 45-60 years who had recovered from COVID-19. Sample: PBMCs or T cells enriched from blood (not recorded which).

CDR3 in amino acids: CASSNRVPRAGGEVNTEAFF. Here the CDR3 DNA reads TGTGCCAGCAGCAATAGGGTTCCTCGGGCGGGTGGAGAAGTGAACACTGAAGCTTTCTTT. V gene TRBV13 combines with J gene TRBJ1-1; D gene uncertain. CDR1 and CDR2 from the germline V gene are PRHDT and FYEKMQ (reference sequence). The V gene lost 5 bases and the J gene lost 0 bases, with 28 bases spanning the gap. The CDR3 runs 20 residues.